This T cell receptor beta chain was identified during a study of shared clonotypes between healthy human individuals. Study in general: Used for every donor were three CD4 naive, three CD4 memory, two CD8 naive and one CD8 memory plate. General observations from the study: The small donor group covered limited genetic and exposure diversity.

The assay was carried out at the deep level. The protocol was immunoSEQ multiplex PCR, while the TCRdb copy is restricted to in-frame clones and leaves out a portion. The sample contains just over 2,000,000 clones, 90% to 95% of which appear only once. Germline V lookup: CDR1 MDHEN, CDR2 SYDVKM. The CDR3 length is 15 residues. The V end was cut by 5 bases, the J end by 10 bases, with 18 bases between. Comments on this clone: Antigen specificity is unknown.

The chain uses TRBV28 and TRBJ1-6; maybe TRBD1 (5 bases). The origin of this receptor is a man between 18 and 35 years old in good health. The sequenced sample consisted of naive CD4+ T cells sorted from blood. Subset: CD45RA+ positively selected. The CDR3 loop is CASSQTELGYSPLHF. The CDR3 DNA sequence: TGTGCCAGCAGTCAGACAGAATTAGGGTACTCACCCCTCCACTTT.